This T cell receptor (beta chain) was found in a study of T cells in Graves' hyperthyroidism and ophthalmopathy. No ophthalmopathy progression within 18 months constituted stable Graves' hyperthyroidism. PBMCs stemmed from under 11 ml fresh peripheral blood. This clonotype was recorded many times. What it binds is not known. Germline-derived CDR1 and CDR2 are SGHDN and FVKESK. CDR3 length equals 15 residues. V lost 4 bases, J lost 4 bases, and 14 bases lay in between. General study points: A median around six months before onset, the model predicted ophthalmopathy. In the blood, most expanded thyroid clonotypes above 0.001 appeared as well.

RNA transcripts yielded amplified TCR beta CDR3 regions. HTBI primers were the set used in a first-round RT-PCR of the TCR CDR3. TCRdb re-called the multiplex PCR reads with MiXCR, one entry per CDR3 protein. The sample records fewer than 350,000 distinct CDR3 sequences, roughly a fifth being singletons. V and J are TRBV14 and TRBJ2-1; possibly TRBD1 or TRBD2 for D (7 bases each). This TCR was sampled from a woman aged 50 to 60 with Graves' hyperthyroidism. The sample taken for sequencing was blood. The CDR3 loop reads CASSPQGGRYNEQFF. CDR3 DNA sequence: TGTGCCAGCAGCCCCCAGGGGGGGAGATACAATGAGCAGTTCTTC.